The next 11 T cell receptor beta chains were all read from a single sample in a study of blood T cell repertoires in COVID-19. Produced via immunoSEQ multiplex PCR; TCRdb's table is partial and in-frame only. The data show 45,000 to 50,000 clones, with 65% to 85% seen just once and roughly 8% held by the top ten. Sequencing was done on a sample of peripheral blood. The source is a man older than 75 in a cohort sampled during active COVID-19.

The chain uses TRBV5-6 and TRBJ2-1, with 10 bases aligning to TRBD2. Germline CDR1 reads SGHDT; CDR2 reads YYEEEE. J was trimmed by 1 base and V by 4 bases; bases with no gene match: 5. The CDR3 sequence is 16 residues long. CDR3 coding DNA: TGTGCCAGCAGCCTCGGACTAGCGGCATCCTACAATGAGCAGTTCTTC. This encodes CASSLGLAASYNEQFF.

This clone has only one observation. This sequence joins TRBV18 and TRBJ2-5; D not resolved. CDR3 length equals 13 residues. Germline assignment: CDR1 KGHSH and CDR2 LQKENI. V was clipped by 0 bases and J by 5 bases, with 7 bases between them. CDR3 residues: CASSPPVAETQYF. The CDR3, as DNA: TGTGCCAGCTCACCACCGGTCGCGGAGACCCAGTACTTC.

The rearrangement links TRBV4-1 to TRBJ1-4; 9 positions match TRBD1. Germline loops: CDR1 MGHRA, CDR2 YSYEKL. V was pared by 5 bases and J by 4 bases, with 11 bases of the junction left unmatched. CDR3 length: 17 amino acids. CDR3 in amino acids: CASSYQSGTGLNEKLFF. In DNA form, the CDR3 reads TGCGCCAGCAGCTACCAGTCCGGGACAGGGCTTAATGAAAAACTGTTTTTT.

The chain has TRBV10-2 and TRBJ2-2; 10 bases fit TRBD2. Per the germline V gene, CDR1 is WSHSY and CDR2 is SAAADI. Trimming cost V 6 bases and J 2 bases; bases outside gene matches: 3. There are 15 residues in the CDR3. This CDR3 reads CASRGLALNTGELFF. DNA of the CDR3: TGCGCCAGCAGGGGACTAGCGCTTAACACCGGGGAGCTGTTTTTT.

The genes are TRBV5-1 and TRBJ1-5, with D possibly matching TRBD1 (5 bases). Trimming pared 3 bases from V and 3 bases from J, leaving 7 bases between. This CDR3 is built from 13 residues. CDR1 and CDR2 from the germline V gene are SGHRS and YFSETQ. CDR3 nucleotide sequence: TGCGCCAGCAGCTGGGGGGTCAATCAGCCCCAGCATTTT. Protein: CASSWGVNQPQHF.

The V and J genes are TRBV12-5 and TRBJ1-1; 10 bases align to TRBD1. The CDR3 has 14 amino acids. Germline V CDR1 and CDR2: LGHNT, FRNRAP. After removal of 6 bases from V and 6 bases from J, the junction contained 7 bases not matched to a gene. CDR3 protein: CASGPGQGSPEAFF. Here the CDR3 DNA reads TGTGCTAGTGGGCCGGGACAGGGGTCCCCTGAAGCTTTCTTT.

The V gene is TRBV19, the J gene TRBJ2-6; TRBD1 aligns across 8 bases. The CDR3 has 16 amino acids. Germline lookup yields CDR1 LNHDA and CDR2 SQIVND (reference sequence). V shed 6 bases and J 0 bases; nucleotides not matched to a gene: 4. This chain's CDR3 is CASSDRGYSGANVLTF. In DNA form, the CDR3 reads TGTGCCAGTAGCGACAGGGGTTACTCTGGGGCCAACGTCCTGACTTTC.

The CDR3 reads CASRPGLTISYGYTF. The CDR3 region has the DNA TGTGCCAGCAGGCCGGGACTGACTATTAGTTATGGCTACACCTTC. V gene TRBV2 combines with J gene TRBJ1-2; TRBD1 is a possible D gene (5 bases). Between the trimmed V and J ends, which lost 6 bases and 5 bases, there was a span of 19 bases. The CDR3 contains 15 residues. The germline CDR1 and CDR2 sequences are SNHLY and FYNNEI.

The rearrangement uses TRBV7-2 and TRBJ1-2; TRBD1 agrees at 7 bases. V was clipped by 1 base and J by 4 bases; unmatched bases: 6. The CDR3 is 15 amino acids. Germline CDR1 SGHTA, CDR2 FQGNSA. CDR3 nucleotides: TGTGCCAGCAGCTTAGGGACAGGCAGCGGCTATGGCTACACCTTC. Translated, it gives CASSLGTGSGYGYTF. The full variable domain, its missing parts supplied by reference TRBV7-2 and TRBJ1-2, is GAGVSQSPSNKVTEKGKDVELRCDPISGHTALYWYRQSLGQGLEFLIYFQGNSAPDKSGLPSDRFSAERTGGSVSTLTIQRTQQEDSAVYLCASSLGTGSGYGYTFGSGTRLTVV.

This clone was counted only a few times. CDR3 residues: CASSQDNEQFF. The CDR3 coding sequence is TGTGCCAGCAGCCAGGACAATGAGCAGTTCTTC. The chain recombines TRBV7-9 with TRBJ2-1, with no clear D. The CDR3 is 11 amino acids. Germline V lookup: CDR1 SEHNR, CDR2 FQNEAQ (reference sequence). V was cut by 5 bases and J by 5 bases, with 4 bases left in between.

The genes are TRBV4-1 and TRBJ1-2; 7 bases fit TRBD1. There are 13 residues in the CDR3. The V gene end was trimmed by 4 bases and the J gene end by 3 bases; junction bases not matched to a gene: 2. Per germline, CDR1 MGHRA and CDR2 YSYEKL. CDR3: CASSLDRDYGYTF. The CDR3 region has the DNA TGCGCCAGCAGCCTCGACAGGGACTATGGCTACACCTTC.